This T cell receptor (beta chain) was found in a study of regulatory T cells in long-lasting Graves disease (TCRdb year 2021). In the study overall: Persistent Graves' disease was defined as persistently positive TSH receptor autoantibodies together with antithyroid drug treatment for over 5 years. A total of roughly 35 samples underwent TCR sequencing: around 13 from persistent and roughly 20 from newly diagnosed Graves' disease patients. This study used TCR sequencing and RNA sequencing of peripheral blood to compare persistent Graves' disease patients against newly diagnosed Graves' disease patients. Persistent Graves' disease patients in the clinical cohort had taken antithyroid drugs for roughly ten years on average. The study was conducted in China and was registered as a clinical trial. Paper-wide results and their limitations: Because the primary lesion, thyroid tissue, could not be accessed, the study looked at peripheral blood alone. The authors acknowledged the small sample size as a limitation that may reduce accuracy. Patients with persistent disease shared more public clonotypes (about 2,500) than newly diagnosed patients did (966). Sequencing and analysis were limited to the TCR beta chain. Lower TCR Shannon entropy and fewer highly expanded clones were observed in persistent Graves' disease patients than in newly diagnosed patients, which suggested clonal expansion. Persistent disease showed preferential use of TRBV28, TRBJ1-2 and TRBJ2-5, whereas newly diagnosed disease favored TRBV20-1 and TRBJ2-1.

Concerning this clonotype itself: The antigen it recognizes is unknown. This may arise from a read error, as a much more abundant clone is one base away.

The method behind the library was multiplex PCR. The sample was run on an Illumina HiSeq 4000. TCR beta libraries were built with iRepertoire HTBI primers and Arm-PCR amplification of CDR3 regions. Before sequencing, the PCR products underwent gel purification. Per the authors' processing: Across samples, around 58 TRBV and 13 to 15 TRBJ segments were identified and used for gene usage analysis of CDR3 amino acid clonotypes. COPE and FqMerger were used to merge the filtered high-quality paired reads into contigs. BLAST was used to align contigs to the IMGT TRBV, TRBD and TRBJ reference genes, and CDR3 was defined following IMGT. Highly expanded clones were defined as clonotypes with a frequency above 0.1%. Shannon entropy served as the measure of repertoire diversity, while the Gini coefficient captured V-J evenness. Public clonotypes were defined as clonotypes shared by more than one individual. TCRdb handled the public reads itself, with Q25 trimming in fastp and clone calling in MiXCR, and kept productive beta chains. All rows with the same CDR3 protein become a single entry with the most common DNA and genes. These V and J calls originate from TCRdb's pipeline instead of the authors' own analysis. Within this sample are 300,000 to 350,000 distinct CDR3 sequences, with around 20% of them counted one time only. Less than 30% of the sample lies in the top ten.

The germline V gene provides CDR1 MNHNS and CDR2 SASEGT. There are 14 amino acids in the CDR3, from cysteine to phenylalanine inclusive. Of the read, only the CDR3 DNA is kept; its 42 bases are in frame from base 1. The trim is 6 bases for V and 6 bases for J, with a gap of 14 bases between the germline ends. The time point label, as the study defines it: persistent/refractory GD, antithyroid drugs over 5 years with positive TRAb. For both TCR sequencing and RNA sequencing, RNA was extracted from PBMCs using TRIzol. Graves' disease was diagnosed according to American Thyroid Association guidelines. Patients for the study were recruited at an endocrinology department in Xi'an, China. Each patient gave roughly 10 milliliters of peripheral blood, collected in an EDTA anticoagulant tube. Ficoll Paque Plus density gradient separation was used to isolate PBMCs, and no additional T cell sorting was done. RNA quality was checked with an Agilent 2100 Bioanalyzer and agarose gel, and concentration with a NanoDrop 2000.

The TCR was taken from a female donor with Graves disease. Sample: peripheral blood mononuclear cells (PBMCs), taken when the disease was refractory, from a patient treated with antithyroid drugs. The sequence joins TRBV6-1 to TRBJ1-4; the D gene is perhaps TRBD1, from 5 matching bases. Here is the DNA: TGTGCCAGCAGGCTCCGGGACGGCTATGAAAAACTGTTTTTT. Its protein product is CASRLRDGYEKLFF.